The next 16 T cell receptor beta chains were all read from a single sample in a study of OX40 agonist ivuxolimab in advanced cancers. The repertoire was sequenced with immunoSEQ multiplex PCR; TCRdb's copy has only in-frame clones and lacks some. The sample gives tens of thousands of clones, over 80% of which show up once; approximately 3% is in the top ten. The source material was CD4+ or CD8+ T cells sorted from blood, sampled in a trial of the OX40 agonist ivuxolimab. The receptors here all came from an adult with an advanced solid tumor such as melanoma, head and neck, liver or kidney cancer.

There are a few counts of this clone. The chain combines TRBV4-3 with TRBJ1-5; 8 bases align to TRBD1. CDR1 is LGHNA and CDR2 is YSLEER in the germline V gene. CDR3 length: 17 residues. V lost 0 bases and J lost 6; bases outside the gene matches: 10. This chain's CDR3 is CASSQEFIRGRVQPQHF. The CDR3 DNA reads as TGCGCCAGCAGCCAAGAATTTATCAGGGGGCGCGTTCAGCCCCAGCATTTT.

V is TRBV5-1 and J is TRBJ2-5; D is perhaps TRBD1 or TRBD2 (5 bases each). Trimming removed 0 bases at V and 4 bases at J, with 13 bases between. Germline V gives CDR1 SGHRS, CDR2 YFSETQ. The CDR3 is 15 residues long. Here the CDR3 reads CASSLGQGGPETQYF. In nucleotides, the CDR3 is TGCGCCAGCAGCTTGGGGCAGGGCGGGCCAGAGACCCAGTACTTC.

The chain carries TRBV7-9 and TRBJ2-7; D possibly matches TRBD1 or TRBD2 (5 bases each). There are 13 residues in the CDR3. Germline CDR1 and CDR2: SEHNR and FQNEAQ (reference sequence). The V gene lost 5 bases and the J gene lost 7 bases, with 15 bases spanning the gap. The CDR3 loop reads CASSDNSGREQYF. The CDR3 DNA is TGTGCCAGCAGCGACAACTCGGGGCGGGAGCAGTACTTC.

The chain employs TRBV6-7 and TRBJ1-1; D ambiguous. TRBV6-7 is an ORF for which the function is uncertain. The CDR3 is 16 residues long. V lost 2 bases and J 0 bases, leaving 13 bases between the germline ends. The CDR3 sequence: CASSYGTEGMNTEAFF. CDR3 DNA: TGTGCCAGCAGTTACGGAACAGAGGGCATGAACACTGAAGCTTTCTTT.

V usage is TRBV30 and J usage is TRBJ1-2; the D gene is possibly TRBD1 (5 bases). The CDR3 loop spans 12 amino acids. Germline CDR1 is GTSNPN and CDR2 is SVGIG (reference sequence). V lost 2 bases to trimming and J lost 10 bases, with 14 bases between them. The CDR3 reads CAWSRGARDYTF. The CDR3 DNA is TGTGCCTGGAGTAGAGGGGCGCGCGACTACACCTTC.

This rearrangement joins TRBV6-5 to TRBJ1-1, with D uncertain. Trimming cost V 0 bases and J 5 bases, with 10 bases left between them. Looked up from germline, CDR1 is MNHEY and CDR2 is SVGAGI. The CDR3 length is 14 residues. The DNA of the CDR3 is TGTGCCAGCAGTTACTCGCCCAGGCGGACTGAAGCTTTCTTT. It codes for CASSYSPRRTEAFF.

J is TRBJ2-7 and V is TRBV6-6, with TRBD1 as a possible D gene (5 bases). The germline V gene has CDR1 MNHNY and CDR2 SVGAGI (reference sequence). The V and J ends lost 2 bases and 9 bases respectively, with 8 bases between them. The CDR3 spans 11 residues. The CDR3 loop reads CASSYPGAQYF. The CDR3 DNA sequence: TGTGCCAGCAGTTACCCTGGGGCGCAGTACTTC.

Only a few counts were recorded for this clone. This chain links TRBV7-9 with TRBJ2-1; tentatively, D is TRBD1 or TRBD2 (6 bases each). The CDR3 has 15 residues. V was pared by 8 bases and J by 0 bases, with 14 bases between. CDR1 SEHNR and CDR2 FQNEAQ come from the germline V gene (reference sequence). Here the CDR3 DNA reads TGTGCCAGCTCCCGGAGGGGGAGCTCCTACAATGAGCAGTTCTTC. Amino acids: CASSRRGSSYNEQFF.

V and J are TRBV7-2 and TRBJ2-3; 8 nucleotides match TRBD1. Germline V gene data show CDR1 as SGHTA and CDR2 as FQGNSA. This CDR3 region has 18 residues. V shed 5 bases and J 0 bases; nucleotides not matched to a gene: 13. CDR3 in amino acids: CASSHPVGQGVSTDTQYF. The DNA of the CDR3 is TGTGCCAGCAGCCACCCCGTCGGACAGGGAGTGAGCACAGATACGCAGTATTTT.

This sequence joins TRBV28 and TRBJ1-5; no clear D gene. Looked up from germline, CDR1 is MDHEN and CDR2 is SYDVKM. This CDR3 is built from 12 residues. V was cut by 2 bases and J by 9 bases, with 8 bases left in between. The CDR3 sequence: CASSLVRLPQHF. The CDR3 DNA is TGTGCCAGCAGTTTAGTTAGGTTGCCCCAGCATTTT.

This clone was seen a few times. The chain carries TRBV6-5 and TRBJ2-7, with 9 bases that match TRBD1. This CDR3 contains 16 residues. With 2 bases clipped from V and 5 bases from J, the junction kept 10 bases outside the gene matches. The germline gives CDR1 MNHEY, CDR2 SVGAGI. For the CDR3, the DNA is TGTGCCAGCAGTTACGTTTCGGGACAGGGTACCCACGAGCAGTACTTC. Translation: CASSYVSGQGTHEQYF.

This rearrangement joins TRBV19 to TRBJ1-1, with D unresolved. CDR1 is LNHDA and CDR2 is SQIVND in the germline V gene (reference sequence). The CDR3 sequence is 13 residues long. Trimming took off 2 bases at V and 5 bases at J, with 9 bases between the two ends. The CDR3 reads CASSISRETEAFF. The CDR3 coding sequence is TGTGCCAGTAGTATAAGTAGGGAGACTGAAGCTTTCTTT.

The chain carries TRBV5-6 and TRBJ2-7; tentative D call: TRBD2 (5 bases). V lost 2 bases and J lost 0, with 9 bases in between. CDR3 length equals 14 residues. CDR1 is SGHDT and CDR2 is YYEEEE in the germline V gene. CDR3 sequence: CASSFPGISYEQYF. CDR3 DNA sequence: TGTGCCAGCAGCTTTCCCGGGATCTCCTACGAGCAGTACTTC.

The J gene is TRBJ2-7, the V gene TRBV11-1; tentatively, D is TRBD1 (6 bases). The CDR3 totals 13 residues. CDR1 SGHAT and CDR2 FQDESV come from the germline V gene (reference sequence). V was trimmed by 1 base and J by 2 bases, leaving 6 bases between them. In DNA form, the CDR3 reads TGTGCCAGCAGCTTAGGGACAGCCTACGAGCAGTACTTC. It codes for CASSLGTAYEQYF.

The chain couples TRBV18 to TRBJ1-2; 10 nucleotides line up with TRBD1. The CDR3 length is 16 residues. Trimming took 0 bases from V and 5 from J; bases not matched to a gene: 6. The germline V gene has CDR1 KGHSH and CDR2 LQKENI. CDR3 sequence reads: CASSPPTGGNGYGYTF. The CDR3 nucleotides are TGTGCCAGCTCACCACCGACAGGGGGCAATGGGTATGGCTACACCTTC. Based on the CDR3 plus reference TRBV18 and TRBJ1-2, the full variable domain is NAGVMQNPRHLVRRRGQEARLRCSPMKGHSHVYWYRQLPEEGLKFMVYLQKENIIDESGMPKERFSAEFPKEGPSILRIQQVVRGDSAAYFCASSPPTGGNGYGYTFGSGTRLTVV.

The V gene is TRBV25-1, the J gene TRBJ2-1; either TRBD1 or TRBD2 may fit D (6 bases each). The V end lost 1 base, the J end lost 3 bases, and 13 bases lay between the germline ends. Germline loops: CDR1 MGHDK, CDR2 SYGVNS. The CDR3 length is 16 residues. This CDR3 reads CASSEWGALSYNEQFF. CDR3 sequence (DNA): TGTGCCAGCAGTGAATGGGGGGCTTTGAGCTACAATGAGCAGTTCTTC.